Listed below are T cell receptor beta chains from one sample, sequenced in a study of PD-L1 blockade in urothelial cancer. Clones were sequenced by immunoSEQ multiplex PCR, and TCRdb holds only the in-frame ones, with some missing. The table includes tens of thousands of clones, 84% detected once. The sample consisted of PBMCs, taken around atezolizumab (anti-PD-L1) treatment. All receptors derive from a man aged 60-69 years with urothelial cancer. Both conserved end residues are part of each CDR3. D genes are given only for firm matches. Rows give clone size only sometimes, using once, few, many, or a class for an expanded clone.

size: few; D: TRBD1; V: TRBV10-3; J: TRBJ2-6; CDR3: CAISAGTGGGGANVLTF; DNA: TGTGCCATCAGTGCCGGGACAGGGGGTGGAGGGGCCAACGTCCTGACTTTC
size: few; D: -; V: TRBV5-1; J: TRBJ1-1; CDR3: CASTSTGTNTEAFF; DNA: TGCGCCAGCACCTCGACAGGTACGAACACTGAAGCTTTCTTT
size: -; D: -; V: TRBV30; J: TRBJ2-5; CDR3: CAWSVPGVRETQYF; DNA: TGTGCCTGGAGTGTACCGGGGGTCCGAGAGACCCAGTACTTC
size: once; D: -; V: TRBV19; J: TRBJ2-1; CDR3: CASSILGLAEQFF; DNA: TGTGCCAGTAGTATACTCGGACTGGCGGAGCAGTTCTTC
size: -; D: -; V: TRBV6-1; J: TRBJ1-2; CDR3: CASSRGPGYTF; DNA: TGTGCCAGCAGTAGGGGCCCCGGCTACACCTTC
size: -; D: -; V: TRBV5-4; J: TRBJ2-3; CDR3: CASSPLYPTGTDTQYF; DNA: TGTGCCAGCAGCCCCCTTTATCCAACGGGCACAGATACGCAGTATTTT
size: -; D: -; V: TRBV25-1; J: TRBJ1-1; CDR3: CASSDAGGVAFF; DNA: TGTGCCAGCAGTGATGCCGGGGGGGTGGCTTTCTTT
size: -; D: TRBD1; V: TRBV9; J: TRBJ1-2; CDR3: CASSARTDRGSGYTF; DNA: TGTGCCAGCAGCGCTCGCACCGACAGGGGCTCCGGCTACACCTTC
size: -; D: TRBD1; V: TRBV9; J: TRBJ2-5; CDR3: CASSAGQGQETQYF; DNA: TGTGCCAGCAGCGCGGGACAGGGTCAAGAGACCCAGTACTTC
size: once; D: -; V: TRBV5-1; J: TRBJ1-6; CDR3: CASSSRTDAYNSPLHF; DNA: TGCGCCAGCAGCTCGCGGACTGATGCCTATAATTCACCCCTCCACTTT
size: -; D: TRBD1; V: TRBV7-9; J: TRBJ1-2; CDR3: CASSLRGGQGNGYTF; DNA: TGTGCCAGCAGCTTACGCGGGGGACAGGGTAATGGCTACACCTTC
size: -; D: TRBD1; V: TRBV7-8; J: TRBJ1-2; CDR3: CASSSLQGSLGGYTF; DNA: TGTGCCAGCAGCTCACTACAGGGGTCCCTTGGTGGCTACACCTTC
size: -; D: TRBD1; V: TRBV6-1; J: TRBJ2-7; CDR3: CASSPTGAAIYEQYF; DNA: TGTGCCAGCAGTCCAACAGGGGCGGCAATCTACGAGCAGTACTTC
size: -; D: TRBD1; V: TRBV30; J: TRBJ1-2; CDR3: CAWSVGGQGYGYTF; DNA: TGTGCCTGGAGTGTAGGCGGACAGGGCTATGGCTACACCTTC
size: -; D: -; V: TRBV11-2; J: TRBJ1-1; CDR3: CASSQLTGNTEAFF; DNA: TGTGCCAGCAGTCAACTAACAGGGAACACTGAAGCTTTCTTT
size: -; D: TRBD1; V: TRBV5-1; J: TRBJ1-6; CDR3: CASSPDRGGSPLHF; DNA: TGCGCCAGCAGCCCCGACAGGGGAGGCTCACCCCTCCACTTT
size: -; D: -; V: TRBV9; J: TRBJ1-1; CDR3: CASSVERGEAFF; DNA: TGTGCCAGCAGCGTAGAGCGGGGTGAAGCTTTCTTT
size: -; D: -; V: TRBV2; J: TRBJ2-3; CDR3: CASSYRVDTQYF; DNA: TGTGCCAGCAGTTACAGGGTGGATACGCAGTATTTT
size: -; D: TRBD1; V: TRBV29-1; J: TRBJ2-3; CDR3: CSARQGGTQYF; DNA: TGCAGCGCCCGACAGGGGGGTACGCAGTATTTT
size: -; D: -; V: TRBV19; J: TRBJ1-1; CDR3: CASSIEAGRGAFF; DNA: TGTGCCAGTAGTATCGAGGCCGGGCGGGGAGCTTTCTTT
size: -; D: -; V: TRBV4-1; J: TRBJ1-2; CDR3: CASSHTGFGYTF; DNA: TGCGCCAGCAGCCATACAGGGTTCGGCTACACCTTC
size: once; D: TRBD1; V: TRBV9; J: TRBJ1-6; CDR3: CASSTGQADSGSPLHF; DNA: TGTGCCAGCAGCACGGGACAGGCCGATTCGGGATCACCCCTCCACTTT
size: once; D: -; V: TRBV11-2; J: TRBJ2-1; CDR3: CASSRTRGAQHLSYNEQFF; DNA: TGTGCCAGCAGCAGGACCCGGGGGGCCCAACACCTTTCCTACAATGAGCAGTTCTTC
size: once; D: TRBD1; V: TRBV5-4; J: TRBJ1-3; CDR3: CASSLAGGAGGNTIYF; DNA: TGTGCCAGCAGCTTGGCAGGGGGCGCGGGTGGAAACACCATATATTTT
size: few; D: -; V: TRBV2; J: TRBJ1-3; CDR3: CASSKQGSGNTIYF; DNA: TGTGCCAGCAGTAAACAGGGATCTGGAAACACCATATATTTT
size: -; D: -; V: TRBV28; J: TRBJ2-4; CDR3: CASSSPSPRSGIQYF; DNA: TGTGCCAGCAGCTCCCCGTCTCCCAGGTCCGGCATTCAGTACTTC
size: -; D: TRBD2; V: TRBV10-1; J: TRBJ2-5; CDR3: CASSGTSGGQETQYF; DNA: TGCGCCAGCAGTGGGACTAGCGGGGGCCAAGAGACCCAGTACTTC
size: -; D: -; V: TRBV5-1; J: TRBJ2-7; CDR3: CASSRGGQGPSSYEQYF; DNA: TGCGCCAGCAGCCGGGGGGGACAGGGTCCTTCCTCCTACGAGCAGTACTTC
size: -; D: -; V: TRBV7-9; J: TRBJ1-1; CDR3: CASSLGPGKNTEAFF; DNA: TGTGCCAGCAGCTTAGGACCAGGGAAGAACACTGAAGCTTTCTTT
size: -; D: -; V: TRBV5-1; J: TRBJ2-3; CDR3: CASSLPGLSTDTQYF; DNA: TGCGCCAGCAGCTTACCAGGGTTGAGCACAGATACGCAGTATTTT
size: -; D: -; V: TRBV6-5; J: TRBJ1-5; CDR3: CASRRGGNQPQHF; DNA: TGTGCCAGCAGACGTGGGGGGAATCAGCCCCAGCATTTT